This TCR beta chain was found in a study of CD4 T cells in relation to SARS-CoV-2 and coronaviruses (dated by TCRdb to the early 2020s). In the study overall: The ViraFEST assay cultured PBMCs with antigen for roughly 11 days, then sequenced TCR beta CDR3s to find antigen-specific clonal expansions. An HIV-1 Nef peptide pool or a culture without peptide was used as the negative reference condition. HLA restriction was mapped for shared crossreactive spike epitopes using patient-derived lymphoblastoid cell lines. Memory CD4+ T cell crossreactivity between SARS-CoV-2 and common cold coronavirus spike proteins was assessed at the TCR clonotype level in the study. Samples from a few pre-COVID donors and the naive versus memory experiments were sequenced with the Adaptive Biotechnologies TCR-sequencing kit; other data were Illumina-based. A different, Illumina-based TCR-beta assay was used to sequence expansion assays from other donors in the study.

Beyond this particular receptor, the publication reports: The study was constrained by small numbers of patients and of tested TCRs. No donor contributed both pre-pandemic and post-infection samples, which limited tracing the source of pre-existing responses. Crossreactivity analysis was centred on spike protein, so crossreactivity against other viral proteins was not assessed. Compared with monoreactive clones, crossreactive clones had significantly weaker SARS-CoV-2-driven expansion, a result consistent with antigenic imprinting. Roughly 60% of donors had memory CD4+ clonotypes that crossrecognized SARS-CoV-2 and at least one common cold coronavirus spike.

Receptors were amplified or captured by the immunoSEQ multiplex PCR assay. In the authors' own workflow: During preprocessing, nonproductive sequences were removed, as were CDR3s that did not start with C, did not end with F or W, or were shorter than 7 amino acids. Antigen-specific clonotypes were called with the MANAFEST web app on the basis of expansion relative to the reference and to other culture wells. A clone was considered positive if significant expansion relative to the reference culture was observed in 2 of 3 replicate wells at an FDR below 0.05. For a clone to be considered positive, significant expansion relative to all other tandem wells and an odds ratio above 5 were also required. After three terminal residues were trimmed from each end, CDR3 homology was quantified as pairwise Levenshtein distance using the stringdist R package. TCRdb provides this immuneACCESS table in a form limited to in-frame rearrangements. Some clones are lacking; in checked studies, under half of them reflect an unresolved V gene, and why the rest are absent is not known. Clonal size and the V and J genes are those of that table, whereas D and trimming came from the DNA. Recorded for this sample are approximately 17,000 clones; 79% of them occurred a single time. The top ten clones comprise about 11% of the sample.

CD4+ T cells from unexposed donors were collected before the COVID-19 pandemic (2011-2018). The EasySep CD4+ T cell isolation kit was used to isolate CD4+ T cells once the cultures had run for roughly 11 days. As cell numbers permitted, CD4+ T cells from unexposed donors were tested for reactivity to SARS-CoV-2 S and N and to four common cold coronavirus spike pools. Each well held a few million PBMCs cultured in IMDM containing approximately 4.7% human AB serum and about 11 IU/ml IL-2. Half of the culture medium was replaced with fresh IL-2-containing medium on days 3 and 7. Triplicate replicate wells were generally used for each peptide culture condition. Leukapheresis product for the unexposed donors was purchased commercially. Ficoll-Paque PLUS gradient centrifugation was used to isolate PBMCs from leukapheresis product or whole blood. PBMCs were either used fresh in the expansion assay or cryopreserved at -140 degrees C. The QIAamp Micro DNA Kit was used to extract genomic DNA from the CD4+ T cells.

V is clipped by 1 base and J by 11 bases, and the sequence between their germline boundaries is 11 bases long. Taken from the germline V gene (reference sequence), the CDR1 and CDR2 loops are GTSNPN and SVGIG. From the cysteine through the phenylalanine, the CDR3 covers 11 amino acids. Solely the CDR3 DNA is kept, with 33 bases framed from the first base. This clone was picked up one time. Its recognized antigen is unknown. No much larger clone is present one base from it, and per-base qualities are unavailable. The rearrangement combines TRBV30 with TRBJ1-2, with TRBD1 as a weak D call on 5 bases. This TCR was recovered from a human donor in good health. Material for sequencing was CD4+ T cells from PBMCs, cultured in vitro. The nucleotide sequence reads as follows: TGTGCCTGGAGTGCTCCGGGGGGGTACACCTTC. Its amino acids are CAWSAPGGYTF.